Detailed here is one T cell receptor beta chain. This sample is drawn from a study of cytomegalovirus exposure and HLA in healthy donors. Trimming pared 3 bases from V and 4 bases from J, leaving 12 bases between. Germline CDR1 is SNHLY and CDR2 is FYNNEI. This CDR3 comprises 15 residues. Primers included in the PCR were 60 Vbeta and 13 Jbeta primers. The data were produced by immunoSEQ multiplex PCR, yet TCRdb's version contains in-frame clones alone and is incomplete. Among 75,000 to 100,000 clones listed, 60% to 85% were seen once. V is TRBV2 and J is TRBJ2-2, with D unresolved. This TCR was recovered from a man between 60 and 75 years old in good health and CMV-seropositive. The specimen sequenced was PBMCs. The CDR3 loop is CASSDLRILTGELFF. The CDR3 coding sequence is TGTGCCAGCAGTGATCTTCGTATCCTCACCGGGGAGCTGTTTTTT. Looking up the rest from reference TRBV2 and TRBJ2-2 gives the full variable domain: EPEVTQTPSHQVTQMGQEVILRCVPISNHLYFYWYRQILGQKVEFLVSFYNNEISEKSEIFDDQFSVERPDGSNFTLKIRSTKLEDSAMYFCASSDLRILTGELFFGEGSRLTVL.